This is a list of T cell receptor beta chains from one sample in a study of cytomegalovirus exposure and HLA in healthy donors. Using immunoSEQ multiplex PCR, the repertoire was profiled, and TCRdb retains in-frame clones only, with some absent. The sample holds about 170,000 clones, just over 75% seen once. Sequenced: PBMCs. Source of these receptors: a woman aged 30 to 39 in good health and CMV-seropositive. The CDR3 runs from the conserved cysteine through the conserved F or W. A D gene is named only where the DNA matches it firmly. Rows give clone size only sometimes, using once, few, many, or a class for an expanded clone.

clone_size	v_call	j_call	d_call	cdr3_aa	cdr3_nt
.	TRBV19	TRBJ1-2	.	CASFNGLRYGYTF	TGTGCCAGTTTTAACGGACTCCGCTATGGCTACACCTTC
.	TRBV11-2	TRBJ1-1	TRBD1	CASSGGQFMNTEAFF	TGTGCCAGCAGTGGGGGACAGTTCATGAACACTGAAGCTTTCTTT
.	TRBV4-3	TRBJ2-7	.	CASSQDTGRASSYEQYF	TGCGCCAGCAGCCAAGATACGGGCAGGGCGAGCTCCTACGAGCAGTACTTC
.	TRBV25-1	TRBJ1-2	TRBD1	CASSELGTGGGLTDGYTF	TGTGCCAGCAGTGAACTTGGGACAGGGGGCGGTTTGACGGATGGCTACACCTTC
once	TRBV19	TRBJ1-5	TRBD1	CASATDRDQPQHF	TGTGCCAGCGCAACGGACAGGGATCAGCCCCAGCATTTT
once	TRBV11-2	TRBJ2-2	TRBD2	CASSPKTSGRAGTGELFF	TGTGCCAGCAGCCCTAAGACTAGCGGGAGGGCGGGGACCGGGGAGCTGTTTTTT
.	TRBV11-2	TRBJ2-7	.	CASSLLSGEYEQYF	TGTGCCAGCAGCTTACTCTCAGGGGAATACGAGCAGTACTTC
few	TRBV18	TRBJ1-5	TRBD1	CASSGQGNQPQHF	TGTGCCAGCTCAGGACAGGGCAATCAGCCCCAGCATTTT
.	TRBV30	TRBJ2-7	.	CAWSGTDPYEQYF	TGTGCCTGGAGTGGGACAGACCCCTACGAGCAGTACTTC
.	TRBV18	TRBJ2-3	.	CASSPAAILTDTQYF	TGTGCCAGCTCACCGGCGGCAATACTTACAGATACGCAGTATTTT